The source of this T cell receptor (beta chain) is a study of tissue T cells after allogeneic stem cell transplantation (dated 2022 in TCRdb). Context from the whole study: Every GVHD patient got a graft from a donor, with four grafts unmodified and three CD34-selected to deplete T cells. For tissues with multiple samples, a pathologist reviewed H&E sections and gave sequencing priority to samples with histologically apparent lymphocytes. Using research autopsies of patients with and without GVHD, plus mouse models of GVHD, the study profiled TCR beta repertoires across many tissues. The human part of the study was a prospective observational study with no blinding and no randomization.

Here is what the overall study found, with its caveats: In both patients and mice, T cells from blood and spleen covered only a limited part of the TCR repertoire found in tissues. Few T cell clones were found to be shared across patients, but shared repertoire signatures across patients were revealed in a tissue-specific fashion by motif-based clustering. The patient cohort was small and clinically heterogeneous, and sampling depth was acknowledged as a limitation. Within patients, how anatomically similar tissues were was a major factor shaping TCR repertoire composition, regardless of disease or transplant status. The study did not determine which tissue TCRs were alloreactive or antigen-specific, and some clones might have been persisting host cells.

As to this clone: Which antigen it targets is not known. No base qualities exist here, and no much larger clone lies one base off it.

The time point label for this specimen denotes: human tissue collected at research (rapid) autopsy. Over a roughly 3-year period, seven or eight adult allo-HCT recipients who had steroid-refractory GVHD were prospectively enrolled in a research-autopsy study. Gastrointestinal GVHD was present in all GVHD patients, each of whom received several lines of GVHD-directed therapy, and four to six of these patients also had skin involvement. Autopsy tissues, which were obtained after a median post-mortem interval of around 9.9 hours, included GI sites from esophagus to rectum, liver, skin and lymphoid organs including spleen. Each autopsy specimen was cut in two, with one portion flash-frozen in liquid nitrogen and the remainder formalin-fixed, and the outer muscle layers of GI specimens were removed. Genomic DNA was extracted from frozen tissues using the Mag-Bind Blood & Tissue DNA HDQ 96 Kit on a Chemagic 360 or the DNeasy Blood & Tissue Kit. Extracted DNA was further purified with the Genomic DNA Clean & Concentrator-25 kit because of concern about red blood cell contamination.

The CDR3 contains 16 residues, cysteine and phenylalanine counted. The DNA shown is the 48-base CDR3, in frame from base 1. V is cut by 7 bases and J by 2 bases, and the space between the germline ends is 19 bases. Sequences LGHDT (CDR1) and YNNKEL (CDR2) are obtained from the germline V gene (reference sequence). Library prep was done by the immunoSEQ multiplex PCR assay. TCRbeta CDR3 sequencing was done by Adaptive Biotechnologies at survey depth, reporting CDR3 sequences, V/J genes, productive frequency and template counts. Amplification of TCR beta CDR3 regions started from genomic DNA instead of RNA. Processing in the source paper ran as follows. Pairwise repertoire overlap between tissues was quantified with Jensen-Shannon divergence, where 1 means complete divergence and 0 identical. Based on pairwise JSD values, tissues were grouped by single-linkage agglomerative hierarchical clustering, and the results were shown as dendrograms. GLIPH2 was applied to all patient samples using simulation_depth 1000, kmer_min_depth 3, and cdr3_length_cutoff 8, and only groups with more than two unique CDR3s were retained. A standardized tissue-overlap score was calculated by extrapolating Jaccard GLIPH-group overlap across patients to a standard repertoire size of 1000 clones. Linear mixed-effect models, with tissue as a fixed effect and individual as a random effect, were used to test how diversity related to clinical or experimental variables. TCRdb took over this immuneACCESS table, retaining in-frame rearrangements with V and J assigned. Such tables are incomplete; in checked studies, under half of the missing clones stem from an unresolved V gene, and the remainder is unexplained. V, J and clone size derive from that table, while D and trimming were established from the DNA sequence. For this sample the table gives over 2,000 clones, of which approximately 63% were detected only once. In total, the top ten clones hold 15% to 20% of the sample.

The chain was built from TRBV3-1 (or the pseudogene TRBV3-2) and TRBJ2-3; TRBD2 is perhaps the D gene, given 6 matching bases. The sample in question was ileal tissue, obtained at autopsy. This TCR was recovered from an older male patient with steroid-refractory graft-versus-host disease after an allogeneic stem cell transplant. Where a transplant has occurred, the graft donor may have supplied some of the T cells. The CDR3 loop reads CASNLGGGENTDTQYF. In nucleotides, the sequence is TGTGCCAGCAACTTGGGGGGAGGTGAGAACACAGATACGCAGTATTTT.